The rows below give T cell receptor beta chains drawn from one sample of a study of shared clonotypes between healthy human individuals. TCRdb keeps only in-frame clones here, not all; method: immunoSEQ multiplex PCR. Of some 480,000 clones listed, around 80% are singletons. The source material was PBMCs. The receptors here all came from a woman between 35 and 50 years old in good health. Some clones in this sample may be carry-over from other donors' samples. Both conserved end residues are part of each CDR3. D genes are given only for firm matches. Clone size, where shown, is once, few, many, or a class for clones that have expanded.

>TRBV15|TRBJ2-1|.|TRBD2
CATSGAGTSGPYNEQFF
TGTGCCACCAGCGGGGCCGGGACTAGCGGACCCTACAATGAGCAGTTCTTC
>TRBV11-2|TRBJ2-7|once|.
CASSLDRLGAYEQYF
TGTGCCAGCAGCTTAGACAGACTGGGAGCCTACGAGCAGTACTTC
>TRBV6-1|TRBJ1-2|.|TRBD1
CASSFGQGEGYTF
TGTGCCAGCAGTTTTGGACAGGGTGAAGGCTACACCTTC
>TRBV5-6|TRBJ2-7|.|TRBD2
CASSLMGLAGTYEQYF
TGTGCCAGCAGCTTAATGGGACTAGCTGGTACCTACGAGCAGTACTTC
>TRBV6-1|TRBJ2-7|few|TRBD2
CASSSGLAGAVEQYF
TGTGCCAGCAGTTCGGGACTAGCGGGAGCGGTAGAGCAGTACTTC
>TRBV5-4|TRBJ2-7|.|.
CASSLGYDDEQYF
TGTGCCAGCAGCTTAGGGTATGACGACGAGCAGTACTTC
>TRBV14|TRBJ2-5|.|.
CASSSSAETQYF
TGTGCCAGCAGCAGCAGTGCGGAGACCCAGTACTTC
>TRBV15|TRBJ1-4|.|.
CATSTGGQGTNEKLFF
TGTGCCACCAGCACGGGAGGACAAGGAACTAATGAAAAACTGTTTTTT
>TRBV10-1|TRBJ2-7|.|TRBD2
CASSTTSGSLDEQYF
TGCGCCAGCAGTACGACTAGCGGGAGTCTAGACGAGCAGTACTTC
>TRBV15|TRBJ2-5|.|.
CATSRDGGRTDEGFQETQYF
TGTGCCACCAGCAGAGATGGGGGTCGGACAGACGAGGGCTTCCAAGAGACCCAGTACTTC
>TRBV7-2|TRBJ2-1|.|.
CASSLTPSGQRKFF
TGTGCCAGCAGCTTAACGCCCTCGGGGCAGAGAAAGTTCTTC
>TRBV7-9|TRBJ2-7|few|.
CASSFGSSYEQYF
TGTGCCAGCAGCTTTGGGAGCTCCTACGAGCAGTACTTC
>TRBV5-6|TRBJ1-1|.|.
CASSFKRVAEAFF
TGTGCCAGCAGCTTTAAAAGGGTCGCTGAAGCTTTCTTT
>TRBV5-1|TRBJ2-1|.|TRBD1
CASSLVQGEDNEQFF
TGCGCCAGCAGCTTGGTACAGGGGGAGGATAATGAGCAGTTCTTC
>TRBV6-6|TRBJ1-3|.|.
CASSSLGASGNTIYF
TGTGCCAGCAGTTCCCTAGGGGCTTCTGGAAACACCATATATTTT
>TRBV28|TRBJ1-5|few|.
CASSVLRVGNQPQHF
TGTGCCAGCTCCGTGTTGAGGGTCGGCAATCAGCCCCAGCATTTT
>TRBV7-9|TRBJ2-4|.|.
CASSLVGQGLGYF
TGTGCCAGCAGCTTAGTAGGCCAGGGGTTAGGGTACTTC
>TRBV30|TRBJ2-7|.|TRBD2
CAWSRLAGAYEQYF
TGTGCCTGGAGTAGACTAGCGGGAGCTTACGAGCAGTACTTC
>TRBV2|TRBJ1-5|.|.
CASSEATNSNQPQHF
TGTGCCAGCAGTGAAGCTACAAATAGCAATCAGCCCCAGCATTTT
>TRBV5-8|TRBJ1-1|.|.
CASSWGRVGGTTEAFF
TGTGCCAGCAGCTGGGGTAGAGTTGGAGGGACCACTGAAGCTTTCTTT
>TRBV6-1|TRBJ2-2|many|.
CASSEGTDTGELFF
TGTGCCAGCAGTGAAGGCACGGACACCGGGGAGCTGTTTTTT
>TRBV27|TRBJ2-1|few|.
CASSKSYRTATYNEQFF
TGTGCCAGCAGTAAGAGTTACCGGACAGCAACCTACAATGAGCAGTTCTTC
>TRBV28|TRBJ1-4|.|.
CASGRGGGWANEKLFF
TGTGCCAGCGGACGGGGGGGCGGTTGGGCTAATGAAAAACTGTTTTTT
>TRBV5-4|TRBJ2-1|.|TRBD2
CASSPADGRLAGNYNEQFF
TGTGCCAGCAGCCCGGCAGACGGAAGACTAGCGGGAAACTACAATGAGCAGTTCTTC
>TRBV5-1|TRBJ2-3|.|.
CASSPLDWQTDTQYF
TGCGCCAGCAGCCCCTTGGACTGGCAGACAGATACGCAGTATTTT
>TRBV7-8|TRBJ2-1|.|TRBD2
CASSLGGSEQFF
TGTGCCAGCAGCTTAGGCGGGAGTGAGCAGTTCTTC
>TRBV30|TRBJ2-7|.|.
CAWSVKYSGSAISERYF
TGTGCCTGGAGTGTGAAATACTCGGGGAGTGCGATAAGCGAGCGGTACTTC
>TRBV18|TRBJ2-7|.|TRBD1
CASSPSPVGQGADEQYF
TGTGCCAGCTCACCAAGTCCGGTCGGGCAGGGGGCCGACGAGCAGTACTTC
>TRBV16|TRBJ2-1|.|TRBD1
CASSRGQGGNEQFF
TGTGCCAGCAGCCGGGGACAGGGAGGCAATGAGCAGTTCTTC
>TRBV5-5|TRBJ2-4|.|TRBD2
CASSLAASGRGNIQYF
TGTGCCAGCAGCTTGGCAGCTAGCGGGAGGGGGAACATTCAGTACTTC
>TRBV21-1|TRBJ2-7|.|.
CASSKVKTGTCSYEQYF
TGTGCCAGCAGCAAAGTTAAAACAGGCACATGCTCCTACGAGCAGTACTTC
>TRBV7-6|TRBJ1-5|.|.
CASSLGGAPGQPQHF
TGTGCCAGCAGCTTAGGTGGGGCCCCAGGTCAGCCCCAGCATTTT
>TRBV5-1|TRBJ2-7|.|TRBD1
CASSFAGGVEQYF
TGCGCCAGCAGCTTCGCAGGGGGTGTAGAGCAGTACTTC
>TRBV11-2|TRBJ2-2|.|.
CASSLMLDTGELFF
TGTGCCAGCAGCTTAATGTTGGACACCGGGGAGCTGTTTTTT
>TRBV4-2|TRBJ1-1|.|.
CASSQGYSLNTEAFF
TGTGCCAGCAGCCAAGGGTACAGCTTGAATACTGAAGCTTTCTTT
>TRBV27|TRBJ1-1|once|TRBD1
CASKQGQPNTEAFF
TGTGCCAGCAAACAGGGACAGCCGAACACTGAAGCTTTCTTT
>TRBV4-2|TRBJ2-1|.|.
CASSQSRTGANEQFF
TGTGCCAGCAGCCAATCCCGGACTGGGGCCAATGAGCAGTTCTTC
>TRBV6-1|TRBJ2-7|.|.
CASSAGSYEQYF
TGTGCCAGCAGTGCAGGGTCCTACGAGCAGTACTTC
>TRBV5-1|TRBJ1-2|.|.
CASSFGMAGYGYTF
TGCGCCAGCAGCTTTGGAATGGCGGGCTATGGCTACACCTTC
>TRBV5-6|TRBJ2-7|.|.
CASSSAFNGIISYEQYF
TGTGCCAGCAGCTCTGCCTTTAACGGGATTATCTCCTACGAGCAGTACTTC
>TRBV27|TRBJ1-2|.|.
CASSLGRGGYTF
TGTGCCAGCAGTTTAGGGCGGGGCGGCTACACCTTC
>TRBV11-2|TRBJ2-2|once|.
CASSTNSGAGELFF
TGTGCCAGCAGCACAAATTCGGGGGCCGGGGAGCTGTTTTTT
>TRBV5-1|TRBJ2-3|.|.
CASSFSGTGGDTQYF
TGCGCCAGCAGCTTCTCAGGAACCGGGGGAGATACGCAGTATTTT
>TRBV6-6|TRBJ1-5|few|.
CASRSGTENQPQHF
TGTGCCAGCAGGTCAGGGACGGAGAATCAGCCCCAGCATTTT
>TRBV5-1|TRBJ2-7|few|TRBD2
CASSWTLAGGAYEQYF
TGCGCCAGCAGCTGGACCTTAGCGGGAGGCGCCTACGAGCAGTACTTC
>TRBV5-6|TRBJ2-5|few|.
CASSLGRGQETQYF
TGTGCCAGCAGCTTGGGGCGGGGCCAAGAGACCCAGTACTTC
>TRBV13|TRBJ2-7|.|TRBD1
CASSSGPGGDYEQYF
TGTGCCAGCAGCTCTGGTCCAGGGGGTGACTACGAGCAGTACTTC
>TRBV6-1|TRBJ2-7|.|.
CASSESLDSFYEQYF
TGTGCCAGCAGTGAATCATTGGACAGCTTCTACGAGCAGTACTTC
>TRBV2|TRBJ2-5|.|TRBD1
CASSTGTGGGETQYF
TGTGCCAGCAGCACCGGGACAGGGGGGGGAGAGACCCAGTACTTC
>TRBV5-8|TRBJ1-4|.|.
CASSFAPNEKLFF
TGTGCCAGCAGCTTTGCACCCAATGAAAAACTGTTTTTT
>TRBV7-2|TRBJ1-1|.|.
CASSLGGFAEAFF
TGTGCCAGCAGCTTAGGAGGGTTTGCTGAAGCTTTCTTT
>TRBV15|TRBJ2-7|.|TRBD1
CATSRGGTGSSYEQYF
TGTGCCACCAGCAGAGGTGGGACAGGTAGCTCCTACGAGCAGTACTTC
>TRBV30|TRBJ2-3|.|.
CAWSPSSRASTDTQYF
TGTGCCTGGAGCCCATCTAGCAGAGCTAGCACAGATACGCAGTATTTT
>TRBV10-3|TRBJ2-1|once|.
CAISESSVGSYNEQFF
TGTGCCATCAGTGAGTCTAGCGTTGGCTCCTACAATGAGCAGTTCTTC
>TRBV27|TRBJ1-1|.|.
CASSLSRGGTEAFF
TGTGCCAGCAGTTTGAGCAGGGGTGGCACTGAAGCTTTCTTT